This T cell receptor beta chain was profiled in a study of beta chain features in type 1 diabetes. Points from the study as a whole: In all four CD4+ subsets, TCRB CDR3 length was significantly, moderately reduced in type 1 diabetes.

Details on this clone: Its antigen is unidentified.

The sequenced template was cDNA made from the entire isolated RNA. Libraries were prepared by immunoSEQ multiplex PCR; TCRdb keeps only in-frame clonotypes and omits some of them. The profile shows around 600,000 clones, around 12% of them singletons. V lost 1 base, J lost 6 bases, and 6 bases stayed unmatched. Per germline, CDR1 SGHRS and CDR2 YFSETQ. There are 16 residues in the CDR3. The V and J genes are TRBV5-1 and TRBJ2-2; 10 nucleotides line up with TRBD1. The sequence came from a man aged 30 to 39 with type 1 diabetes. What was sequenced was naive CD4+ T cells from blood. The CDR3 nucleotides are TGCGCCAGCAGCTTGCTAGGGACAGGGGAAGCCGGGGAGCTGTTTTTT. It yields the protein CASSLLGTGEAGELFF.